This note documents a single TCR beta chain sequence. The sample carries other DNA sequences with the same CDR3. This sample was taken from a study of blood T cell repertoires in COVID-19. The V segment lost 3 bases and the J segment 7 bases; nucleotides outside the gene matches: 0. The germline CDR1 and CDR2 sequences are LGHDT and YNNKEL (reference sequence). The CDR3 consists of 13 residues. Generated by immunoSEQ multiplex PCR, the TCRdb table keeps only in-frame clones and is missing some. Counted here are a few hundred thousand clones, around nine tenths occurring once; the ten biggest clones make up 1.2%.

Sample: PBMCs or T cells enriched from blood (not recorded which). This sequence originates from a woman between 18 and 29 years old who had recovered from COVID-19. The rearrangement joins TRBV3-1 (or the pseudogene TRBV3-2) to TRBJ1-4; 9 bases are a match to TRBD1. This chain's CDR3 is CASSQGQGEKLFF. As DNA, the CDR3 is TGTGCCAGCAGCCAGGGACAGGGTGAAAAACTGTTTTTT.